This T cell receptor beta chain was observed in a study of CD8 T cells in ankylosing spondylitis. From germline, CDR1 is MNHEY and CDR2 SMNVEV (reference sequence). V dropped 5 bases and J dropped 7 bases, with 18 bases sitting between them. The CDR3 has 14 amino acids. This clonotype has more than one count but fewer than ten. What it binds is not known. General study findings and limits: The authors reported significant enrichment of disease-linked clones in matched ankylosing spondylitis synovial fluid. A motif of roughly eight highly homologous TCR beta variants was seen as apparently characteristic of ankylosing spondylitis blood.

Researchers built TCR beta libraries using quantitative 5'-RACE with molecular barcodes. TCRdb re-analysed the 5' RACE reads in MiXCR, keeping a single row per CDR3 protein. The data hold about 340,000 distinct CDR3 sequences, with roughly 15% observed a single time. This receptor was obtained from a male donor with ankylosing spondylitis or in good health (not recorded which). V gene TRBV27 combines with J gene TRBJ2-7; D may be TRBD2 (5 bases). The sample comprised blood, either unsorted or a sorted T cell fraction (not recorded which). The DNA of the CDR3 is TGTGCCAGCAGTCCCGGACCCTGGACGGGAGAGCAGTACTTC. It translates to CASSPGPWTGEQYF.